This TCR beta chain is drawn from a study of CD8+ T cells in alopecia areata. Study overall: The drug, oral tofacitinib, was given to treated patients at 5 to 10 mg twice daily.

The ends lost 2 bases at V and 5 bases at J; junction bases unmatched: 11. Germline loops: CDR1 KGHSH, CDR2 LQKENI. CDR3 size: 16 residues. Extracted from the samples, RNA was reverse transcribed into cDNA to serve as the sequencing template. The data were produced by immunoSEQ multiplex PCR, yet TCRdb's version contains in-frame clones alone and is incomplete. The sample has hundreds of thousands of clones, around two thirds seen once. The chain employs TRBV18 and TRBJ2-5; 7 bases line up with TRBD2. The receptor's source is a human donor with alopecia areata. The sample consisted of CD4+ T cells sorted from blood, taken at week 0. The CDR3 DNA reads TGTGCCAGCTCACCAGGATTCGGGGAGGGCGTCGAGACCCAGTACTTC. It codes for CASSPGFGEGVETQYF.